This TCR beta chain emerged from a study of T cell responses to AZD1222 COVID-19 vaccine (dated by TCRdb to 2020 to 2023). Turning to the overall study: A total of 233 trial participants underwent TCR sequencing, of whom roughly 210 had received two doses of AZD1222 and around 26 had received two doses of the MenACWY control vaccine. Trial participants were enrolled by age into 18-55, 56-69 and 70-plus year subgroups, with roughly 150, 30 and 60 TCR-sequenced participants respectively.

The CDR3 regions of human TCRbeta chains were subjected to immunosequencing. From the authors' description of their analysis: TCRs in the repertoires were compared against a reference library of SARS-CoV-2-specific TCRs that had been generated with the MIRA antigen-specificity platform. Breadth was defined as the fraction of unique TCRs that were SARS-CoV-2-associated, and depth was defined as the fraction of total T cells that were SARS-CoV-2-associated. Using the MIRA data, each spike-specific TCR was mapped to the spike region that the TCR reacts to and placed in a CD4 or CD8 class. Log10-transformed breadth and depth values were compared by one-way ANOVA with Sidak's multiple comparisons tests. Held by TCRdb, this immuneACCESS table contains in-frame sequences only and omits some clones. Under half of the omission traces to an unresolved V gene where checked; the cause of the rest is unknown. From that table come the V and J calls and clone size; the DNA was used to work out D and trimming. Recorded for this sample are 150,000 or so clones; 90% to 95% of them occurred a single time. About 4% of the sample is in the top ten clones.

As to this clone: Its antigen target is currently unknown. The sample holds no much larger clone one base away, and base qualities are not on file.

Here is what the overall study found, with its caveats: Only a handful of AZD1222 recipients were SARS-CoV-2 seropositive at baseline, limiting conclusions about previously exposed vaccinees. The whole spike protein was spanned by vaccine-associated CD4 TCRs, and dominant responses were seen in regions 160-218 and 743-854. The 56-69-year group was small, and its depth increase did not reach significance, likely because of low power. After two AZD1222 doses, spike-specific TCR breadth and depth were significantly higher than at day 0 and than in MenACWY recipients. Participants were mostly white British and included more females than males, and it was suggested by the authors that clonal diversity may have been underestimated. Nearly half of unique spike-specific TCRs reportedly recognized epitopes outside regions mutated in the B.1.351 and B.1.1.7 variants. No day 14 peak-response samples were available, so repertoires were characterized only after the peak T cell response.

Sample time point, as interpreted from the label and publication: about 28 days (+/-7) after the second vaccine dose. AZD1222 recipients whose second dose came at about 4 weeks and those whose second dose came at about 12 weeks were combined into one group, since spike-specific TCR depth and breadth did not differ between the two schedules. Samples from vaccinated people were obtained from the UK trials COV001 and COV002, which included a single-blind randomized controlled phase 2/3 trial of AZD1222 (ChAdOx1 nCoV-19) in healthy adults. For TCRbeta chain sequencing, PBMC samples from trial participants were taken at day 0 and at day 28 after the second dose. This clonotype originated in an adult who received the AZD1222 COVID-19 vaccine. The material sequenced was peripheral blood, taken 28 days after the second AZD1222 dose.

DNA sequence: TGTGCCAGCAGTTTGATAGCGGGAAGGGATACGCAGTATTTT. It specifies CASSLIAGRDTQYF. The chain joins TRBV27 to TRBJ2-3; 8 junctional bases match TRBD2. Its CDR3 holds 14 amino acids, cysteine through phenylalanine. Only the CDR3 part of the read is kept: 42 bases, read in frame from the first base. Unmatched junction bases come to 5, with V trimmed by 3 bases and J by 6 bases. Reading the germline V gene (reference sequence) gives CDR1 MNHEY and CDR2 SMNVEV.